This paragraph reports one T cell receptor beta chain. This receptor's antigen is unknown. Within one base of it there is no much larger clone, and no base qualities were kept. The immunoSEQ Assay, a bias-controlled multiplex PCR, was used to amplify TCRbeta CDR3 regions from genomic DNA. In the authors' own workflow: The number of nucleated cells in each sample was estimated by amplification of reference gene primers within the assay. To quantify the absolute abundance of each unique TCRbeta CDR3 rearrangement, sequence reads were collapsed and filtered. For each sample, productive Simpson clonality was calculated as the square root of Simpson's diversity index across productive rearrangements. The table was pulled from immuneACCESS by TCRdb, which kept in-frame rearrangements only. Such tables lose some clones; where checked, under half of the loss comes from unresolved V genes, and the rest has no known cause. Clonal size and the V and J genes are those of that table, whereas D and trimming came from the DNA. The sample table holds around 270,000 clones, of which 88% were seen once. In total, the top ten clones hold approximately 3.8% of the sample.

Trimming takes 0 bases off V and 9 bases off J; junction bases not matched to a gene: 8. Based on the germline V gene, the CDR1 and CDR2 sequences are MGHRA and YSYEKL. The CDR3 starts with the cysteine, ends with the phenylalanine, and has 15 residues. Left in the record is the CDR3 DNA by itself, 45 bases read in frame from the first base. A second Seattle source provided samples from volunteer blood donors who had recovered from COVID-19. Collaborating institutions collected whole blood in K2EDTA tubes following their own protocols. For TCRbeta analysis, collaborators shipped samples as frozen whole blood, isolated PBMCs, or DNA extracted from either of those sample types. This sample was included in a study of blood T cell repertoires in COVID-19 (dated by TCRdb to the early 2020s). Study-wide context: Samples covering the acute and convalescent phases of COVID-19 were provided by collaborators in the United States, Italy and Spain. The material from the prospective study consisted of cDNA or gDNA derived from T cells, B-cell-depleted T cells, or PBMCs. Deeply sampled blood TCRbeta repertoires from subjects exposed to, actively infected with, or recovered from COVID-19 were included in the dataset. A freely available public database, intended as a resource for researchers studying the immune response to SARS-CoV-2, is where the repertoires were released. The samples were drawn from two sources: the first 160 participants of the ongoing ImmuneRACE study, and approximately 1,300 subjects contributed by 6 global collaborators. A de-identified subject ID, COVID-19 status, age in years and sex were almost always included in the sample metadata. Where available, HLA class I and class II types were obtained from metadata supplied by the sample provider rather than from assay-based typing.

Results and caveats for the whole study, not just this receptor: The amount of clinical and demographic metadata varied by source and participant and was provided uncurated.

The sequence is built from TRBV4-1 and TRBJ2-1; TRBD1 aligns with 7 central bases. The sequence came from a man aged 60 to 75 who had recovered from COVID-19. The sample comprised peripheral blood. The CDR3 protein is CASSQDQDRWSEQFF. The DNA sequence is given as TGCGCCAGCAGCCAAGATCAGGACAGGTGGAGTGAGCAGTTCTTC.